Below are 10 T cell receptor beta chains sequenced from a single sample in a study of T-cell memory formation after mild COVID-19. TCRdb processed the 5' RACE reads anew with MiXCR; each CDR3 protein has one entry. The table shows about 430,000 distinct CDR3 sequences, with approximately 25% occurring only once. The sample taken for sequencing was PBMCs or a T cell subset sorted from them (not recorded which). The receptors here all came from an adult woman who had mild COVID-19 (a few samples of this study predate the infection). Cell type and time point are not known.

The rearrangement uses TRBV4-1 and TRBJ1-6; 7 bases fit TRBD1. Germline assignment: CDR1 MGHRA and CDR2 YSYEKL. V shed 0 bases and J 9 bases; nucleotides not matched to a gene: 5. This CDR3 contains 15 residues. The CDR3 DNA is TGCGCCAGCAGCCAAGATACGCAGGGGGGTTCACCCCTCCACTTT. Its protein is CASSQDTQGGSPLHF.

J is TRBJ2-7 and V is TRBV10-3; 9 nucleotides align to TRBD1. The ends lost 4 bases at V and 2 bases at J; junction bases unmatched: 3. Germline V gives CDR1 ENHRY, CDR2 SYGVKD. The CDR3 spans 14 residues. CDR3 protein: CAISGTGEAYEQYF. The CDR3 nucleotides read TGTGCCATCAGTGGGACAGGGGAGGCCTACGAGCAGTACTTC.

The J gene is TRBJ2-5, the V gene TRBV5-1; 9 bases line up with TRBD1. The V segment lost 0 bases and the J segment 5 bases; nucleotides outside the gene matches: 8. The CDR3 has 16 residues. Germline V gives CDR1 SGHRS, CDR2 YFSETQ. The CDR3, as DNA: TGCGCCAGCAGCTTGGCCGGGACAGGGCCGACGGAGACCCAGTACTTC. Encoded protein: CASSLAGTGPTETQYF.

The J gene is TRBJ1-2, the V gene TRBV2; no reliable D call. V shed 3 bases and J shed 5 bases, with 13 bases lying between them. The CDR3 runs 14 residues. In germline, CDR1 is SNHLY, CDR2 FYNNEI. The CDR3 loop reads CASSEMEAPYGYTF. The CDR3, as DNA: TGTGCCAGCAGTGAGATGGAGGCCCCATATGGCTACACCTTC. Full variable domain (missing parts from reference TRBV2 and TRBJ1-2): EPEVTQTPSHQVTQMGQEVILRCVPISNHLYFYWYRQILGQKVEFLVSFYNNEISEKSEIFDDQFSVERPDGSNFTLKIRSTKLEDSAMYFCASSEMEAPYGYTFGSGTRLTVV.

A few counts support this clonotype. This sequence joins TRBV2 and TRBJ2-7; 7 nucleotides align to TRBD2. The CDR3 is 15 residues long. Looked up from germline, CDR1 is SNHLY and CDR2 is FYNNEI. The ends lost 9 bases at V and 3 bases at J; junction bases unmatched: 14. CDR3 residues: CARKLDSGLDYEQYF. CDR3 coding DNA: TGTGCCAGGAAACTAGATAGCGGGCTAGACTACGAGCAGTACTTC.

V gene TRBV27 combines with J gene TRBJ2-6; D gene unclear. The V and J ends lost 3 bases and 0 bases respectively, with 9 bases between them. CDR1 and CDR2 from the germline V gene are MNHEY and SMNVEV (reference sequence). The CDR3 consists of 16 residues. The CDR3 DNA follows: TGTGCCAGCAGTTTTTGGGGTGGCTCTGGGGCCAACGTCCTGACTTTC. Translating it yields CASSFWGGSGANVLTF. The full variable domain, rest sourced from reference TRBV27 and TRBJ2-6, is EAQVTQNPRYLITVTGKKLTVTCSQNMNHEYMSWYRQDPGLGLRQIYYSMNVEVTDKGDVPEGYKVSRKEKRNFPLILESPSPNQTSLYFCASSFWGGSGANVLTFGAGSRLTVL.

This clonotype was seen only a few times. The genes are TRBV12-3 or TRBV12-4 and TRBJ2-3; 8 bases match TRBD2. With V trimmed by 5 bases and J by 5 bases, 6 bases remained unmatched. CDR3 length equals 14 residues. CDR3 residues: CASSPGGPGDTQYF. CDR3 in DNA: TGTGCCAGCAGTCCGGGGGGGCCTGGAGATACGCAGTATTTT.

The rearrangement links TRBV6-6 to TRBJ2-1; TRBD1 agrees at 11 bases. Losses at the gene ends were 6 bases for V and 7 bases for J; bases not matched to a gene: 5. The CDR3 has 14 amino acids. The germline V gene encodes CDR1 MNHNY and CDR2 SVGAGI (reference sequence). The CDR3 here is CASRSGTGGNEQFF. The CDR3 DNA sequence: TGTGCCAGCAGGTCCGGGACAGGGGGGAATGAGCAGTTCTTC.

This chain connects TRBV11-2 to TRBJ2-7; TRBD2 matches at 9 bases. In germline, CDR1 is SGHAT, CDR2 FQNNGV. The CDR3 contains 15 residues. Losses at the gene ends were 0 bases for V and 7 bases for J; bases not matched to a gene: 7. CDR3 DNA: TGTGCCAGCAGCTTAGACGCTAGCGGGACACGGGAGCAGTACTTC. It translates to CASSLDASGTREQYF.

The V call is TRBV24-1, the J call TRBJ1-5, with D possibly matching TRBD1 (5 bases). This CDR3 has 12 amino acids. V was shortened by 12 bases and J by 2 bases, with 10 bases between the two germline ends. CDR1 and CDR2 from the germline V gene are KGHDR and SFDVKD. The CDR3 loop reads CAASRGNQPQHF. DNA for the CDR3: TGTGCCGCTTCCAGGGGCAATCAGCCCCAGCATTTT.